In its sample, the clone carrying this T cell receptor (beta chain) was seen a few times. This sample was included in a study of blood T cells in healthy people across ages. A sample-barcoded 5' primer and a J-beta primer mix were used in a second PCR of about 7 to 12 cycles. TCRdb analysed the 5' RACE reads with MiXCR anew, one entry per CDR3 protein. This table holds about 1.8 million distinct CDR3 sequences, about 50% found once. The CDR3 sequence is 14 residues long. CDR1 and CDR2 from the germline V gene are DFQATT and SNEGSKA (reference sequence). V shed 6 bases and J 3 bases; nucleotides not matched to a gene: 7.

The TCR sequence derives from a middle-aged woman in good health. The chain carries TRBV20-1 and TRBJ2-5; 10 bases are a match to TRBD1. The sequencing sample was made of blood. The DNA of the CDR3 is TGCAGTGCCCCAGGACAGGGGGGTGAAGAGACCCAGTACTTC. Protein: CSAPGQGGEETQYF.